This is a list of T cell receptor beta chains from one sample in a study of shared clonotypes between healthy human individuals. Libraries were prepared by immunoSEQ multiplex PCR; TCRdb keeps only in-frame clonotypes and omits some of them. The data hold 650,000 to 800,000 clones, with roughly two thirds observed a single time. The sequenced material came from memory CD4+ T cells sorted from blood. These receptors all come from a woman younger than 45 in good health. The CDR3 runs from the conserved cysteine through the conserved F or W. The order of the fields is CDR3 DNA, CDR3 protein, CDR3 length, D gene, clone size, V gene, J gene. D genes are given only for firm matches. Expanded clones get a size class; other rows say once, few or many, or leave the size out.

CDR3 DNA: TGTGCCAGCAGCCTGCCTAGGACAGGCTCCTACGAGCAGTACTTC
CDR3 protein: CASSLPRTGSYEQYF
CDR3 length: 15
D gene: TRBD1
clone size: once
V gene: TRBV11-2
J gene: TRBJ2-7

CDR3 DNA: TGTGCCAGCAGTTCCCCCGGACACGGGGCCCCGACTAGGGCCTACGAGCAGTACTTC
CDR3 protein: CASSSPGHGAPTRAYEQYF
CDR3 length: 19
D gene: -
clone size: many
V gene: TRBV28
J gene: TRBJ2-7

CDR3 DNA: TGCAGCCTTCTTGGGTACATCAACAATGAGCAGTTCTTC
CDR3 protein: CSLLGYINNEQFF
CDR3 length: 13
D gene: -
clone size: -
V gene: TRBV29-1
J gene: TRBJ2-1

CDR3 DNA: TGTGCCAGCAGCGAAAGGTTAGCGGCGCATGGCACAGATACGCAGTATTTT
CDR3 protein: CASSERLAAHGTDTQYF
CDR3 length: 17
D gene: -
clone size: -
V gene: TRBV7-3
J gene: TRBJ2-3

CDR3 DNA: TGTGCCAGTAGTGCGGTGGGGACCTATGGCTACACCTTC
CDR3 protein: CASSAVGTYGYTF
CDR3 length: 13
D gene: -
clone size: -
V gene: TRBV19
J gene: TRBJ1-2

CDR3 DNA: TGTGCCAGCAGTGGGGAGCTCCTTAACTATGGCTACACCTTC
CDR3 protein: CASSGELLNYGYTF
CDR3 length: 14
D gene: -
clone size: -
V gene: TRBV28
J gene: TRBJ1-2

CDR3 DNA: TGCGCCAGCAGTCTAGCGGGGATCCCAGATACGCAGTATTTT
CDR3 protein: CASSLAGIPDTQYF
CDR3 length: 14
D gene: TRBD2
clone size: -
V gene: TRBV10-2
J gene: TRBJ2-3

CDR3 DNA: TGTGCCAGCAAGGGTTATTACAATGAGCAGTTCTTC
CDR3 protein: CASKGYYNEQFF
CDR3 length: 12
D gene: -
clone size: few
V gene: TRBV27
J gene: TRBJ2-1

CDR3 DNA: TGTGCCAGCAATACTTTAGGGGGCTACGAGCAGTACTTC
CDR3 protein: CASNTLGGYEQYF
CDR3 length: 13
D gene: -
clone size: -
V gene: TRBV27
J gene: TRBJ2-7

CDR3 DNA: TGTGCCAGCCGGACTAGAGTTTTCACCGGGGAGCTGTTTTTT
CDR3 protein: CASRTRVFTGELFF
CDR3 length: 14
D gene: TRBD2
clone size: -
V gene: TRBV28
J gene: TRBJ2-2

CDR3 DNA: TGCGCCAGCAGTCGAGATAGGGACGATACGCAGTATTTT
CDR3 protein: CASSRDRDDTQYF
CDR3 length: 13
D gene: -
clone size: -
V gene: TRBV5-1
J gene: TRBJ2-3

CDR3 DNA: TGCGCCAGTGCTCTGGACAGACAAAACACTGAAGCTTTCTTT
CDR3 protein: CASALDRQNTEAFF
CDR3 length: 14
D gene: -
clone size: -
V gene: TRBV5-1
J gene: TRBJ1-1

CDR3 DNA: TGTGCCTGGAGTTGGGGACTAGCGGGGGACGAGCAGTACTTC
CDR3 protein: CAWSWGLAGDEQYF
CDR3 length: 14
D gene: TRBD2
clone size: few
V gene: TRBV30
J gene: TRBJ2-7

CDR3 DNA: TGTGCCAGCAGCAGTTTTGACAGGGAGAACTCTGAAGCTTTCTTT
CDR3 protein: CASSSFDRENSEAFF
CDR3 length: 15
D gene: TRBD1
clone size: few
V gene: TRBV5-6
J gene: TRBJ1-1

CDR3 DNA: TGTGCCAGTAGTATCCCCAGGACTAGCGGGAGGACAGGGAACACCGGGGAGCTGTTTTTT
CDR3 protein: CASSIPRTSGRTGNTGELFF
CDR3 length: 20
D gene: TRBD2
clone size: -
V gene: TRBV19
J gene: TRBJ2-2

CDR3 DNA: TGTGCCAGCAGCCAAAAGGATGGGACAGCCCGTGAAGCTTTCTTT
CDR3 protein: CASSQKDGTAREAFF
CDR3 length: 15
D gene: TRBD1
clone size: -
V gene: TRBV4-2
J gene: TRBJ1-1

CDR3 DNA: TGTGCCAGCACCAGTGGTGTGCTAGCGGGAGCGGGTACGCAGTATTTT
CDR3 protein: CASTSGVLAGAGTQYF
CDR3 length: 16
D gene: TRBD2
clone size: -
V gene: TRBV5-8
J gene: TRBJ2-3

CDR3 DNA: TGCGCCAGCAGCCCAAGACAGGGCCCGAACACTGAAGCTTTCTTT
CDR3 protein: CASSPRQGPNTEAFF
CDR3 length: 15
D gene: TRBD1
clone size: few
V gene: TRBV5-1
J gene: TRBJ1-1

CDR3 DNA: TGTGCCAGCAGTTACTCGCCCTCGATGGGCAGGGATTTCACTAGCGGGAGGTTACAAGAGACCCAGTACTTC
CDR3 protein: CASSYSPSMGRDFTSGRLQETQYF
CDR3 length: 24
D gene: TRBD2
clone size: -
V gene: TRBV6-7
J gene: TRBJ2-5

CDR3 DNA: TGTGCCAGCAGTCCACGGGCGGCGGGAAATACCTACGAGCAGTACTTC
CDR3 protein: CASSPRAAGNTYEQYF
CDR3 length: 16
D gene: -
clone size: few
V gene: TRBV27
J gene: TRBJ2-7

CDR3 DNA: TGCAGCGTTGGTTCGGGTTTCGAGCAGTACTTC
CDR3 protein: CSVGSGFEQYF
CDR3 length: 11
D gene: -
clone size: -
V gene: TRBV29-1
J gene: TRBJ2-7

CDR3 DNA: TGCGCCAGCAGCTTGGGGCTCGGGGGAGTCCAAGAGACCCAGTACTTC
CDR3 protein: CASSLGLGGVQETQYF
CDR3 length: 16
D gene: -
clone size: -
V gene: TRBV5-1
J gene: TRBJ2-5

CDR3 DNA: TGTGCCTGGAGCCGAATTACGATAGCACTGGGCTCCACAGATACGCAGTATTTT
CDR3 protein: CAWSRITIALGSTDTQYF
CDR3 length: 18
D gene: -
clone size: few
V gene: TRBV30
J gene: TRBJ2-3

CDR3 DNA: TGTGCCACTGGGTGGGGGACCTCAGGGTCCGGGGAGCTGTTTTTT
CDR3 protein: CATGWGTSGSGELFF
CDR3 length: 15
D gene: -
clone size: -
V gene: TRBV19
J gene: TRBJ2-2

CDR3 DNA: TGTGCCACCAGCACGCACGGGGTGGGCAATGAGCAGTTCTTC
CDR3 protein: CATSTHGVGNEQFF
CDR3 length: 14
D gene: -
clone size: -
V gene: TRBV15
J gene: TRBJ2-1

CDR3 DNA: TGTGCCGTCGTCCCGGTGAACACCGGGGAGCTGTTTTTT
CDR3 protein: CAVVPVNTGELFF
CDR3 length: 13
D gene: -
clone size: -
V gene: TRBV28
J gene: TRBJ2-2

CDR3 DNA: TGTGCCAGCAGAGAAGGAGCGCTCTACAATGAGCAGTTCTTC
CDR3 protein: CASREGALYNEQFF
CDR3 length: 14
D gene: -
clone size: -
V gene: TRBV28
J gene: TRBJ2-1

CDR3 DNA: TGTGCCATCGAGACAGGGGCGGCAAGAAACACCATATATTTT
CDR3 protein: CAIETGAARNTIYF
CDR3 length: 14
D gene: TRBD1
clone size: -
V gene: TRBV6-1
J gene: TRBJ1-3

CDR3 DNA: TGCAGTGCTAGTGATCCACCCCAGTACTTC
CDR3 protein: CSASDPPQYF
CDR3 length: 10
D gene: -
clone size: -
V gene: TRBV20-1
J gene: TRBJ2-5

CDR3 DNA: TGCAGCGTCAGGGACAGGGGTGGTGAGACCCAGTACTTC
CDR3 protein: CSVRDRGGETQYF
CDR3 length: 13
D gene: TRBD1
clone size: -
V gene: TRBV29-1
J gene: TRBJ2-5

CDR3 DNA: TGTGCCAGCAGTTTATTGGGAGGCGGTCAGCCCCAGCATTTT
CDR3 protein: CASSLLGGGQPQHF
CDR3 length: 14
D gene: -
clone size: -
V gene: TRBV27
J gene: TRBJ1-5

CDR3 DNA: TGTGCCAGCAGTCTGGGGCACCCAAACACTGAAGCTTTCTTT
CDR3 protein: CASSLGHPNTEAFF
CDR3 length: 14
D gene: -
clone size: -
V gene: TRBV28
J gene: TRBJ1-1

CDR3 DNA: TGTGCCAGCGCCTGGACTAGTCGGTCCTACAATGAGCAGTTCTTC
CDR3 protein: CASAWTSRSYNEQFF
CDR3 length: 15
D gene: TRBD2
clone size: -
V gene: TRBV7-2
J gene: TRBJ2-1